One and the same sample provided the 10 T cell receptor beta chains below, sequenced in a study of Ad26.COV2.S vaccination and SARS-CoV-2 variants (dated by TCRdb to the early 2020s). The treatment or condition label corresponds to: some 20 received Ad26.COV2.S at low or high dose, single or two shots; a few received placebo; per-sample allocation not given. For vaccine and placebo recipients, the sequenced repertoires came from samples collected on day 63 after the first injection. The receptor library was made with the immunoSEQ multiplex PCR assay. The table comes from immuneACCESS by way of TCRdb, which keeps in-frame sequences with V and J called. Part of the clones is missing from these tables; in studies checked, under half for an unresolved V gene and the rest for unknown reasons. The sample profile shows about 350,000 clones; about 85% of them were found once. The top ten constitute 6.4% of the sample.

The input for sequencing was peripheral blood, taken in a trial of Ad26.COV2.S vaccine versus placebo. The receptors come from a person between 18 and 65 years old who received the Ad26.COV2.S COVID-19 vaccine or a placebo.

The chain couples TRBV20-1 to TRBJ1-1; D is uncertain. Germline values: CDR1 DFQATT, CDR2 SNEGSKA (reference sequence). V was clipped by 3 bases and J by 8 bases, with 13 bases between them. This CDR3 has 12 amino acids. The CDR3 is CSASQRTAEAFF. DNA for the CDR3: TGCAGTGCTAGTCAAAGAACAGCCGAAGCTTTCTTT.

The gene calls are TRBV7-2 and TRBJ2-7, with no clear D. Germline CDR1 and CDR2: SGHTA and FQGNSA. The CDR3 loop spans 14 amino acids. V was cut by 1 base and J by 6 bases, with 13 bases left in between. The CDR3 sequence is CASSLGARSVEQYF. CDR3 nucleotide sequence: TGTGCCAGCAGCTTAGGGGCTAGGTCAGTCGAGCAGTACTTC.

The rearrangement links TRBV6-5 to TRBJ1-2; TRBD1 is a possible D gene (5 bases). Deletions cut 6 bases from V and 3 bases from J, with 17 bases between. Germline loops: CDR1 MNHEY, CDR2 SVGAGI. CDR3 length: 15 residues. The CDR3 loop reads CASSLEMRGDYGYTF. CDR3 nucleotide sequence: TGTGCCAGCAGCCTCGAAATGCGGGGGGACTATGGCTACACCTTC.

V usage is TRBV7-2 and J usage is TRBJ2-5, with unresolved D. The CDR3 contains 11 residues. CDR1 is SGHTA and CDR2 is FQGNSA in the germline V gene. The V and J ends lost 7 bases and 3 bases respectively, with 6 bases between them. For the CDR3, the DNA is TGTGCCAGCACCGAAAAAGAGACCCAGTACTTC. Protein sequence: CASTEKETQYF.

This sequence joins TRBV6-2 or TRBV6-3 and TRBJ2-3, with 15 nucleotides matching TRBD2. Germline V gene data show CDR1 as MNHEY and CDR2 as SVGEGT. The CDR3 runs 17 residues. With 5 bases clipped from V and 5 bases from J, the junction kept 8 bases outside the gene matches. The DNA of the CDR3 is TGTGCCAGCAGTGGACTAGCGGGAGGGCCGGTGATAGATACGCAGTATTTT. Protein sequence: CASSGLAGGPVIDTQYF.

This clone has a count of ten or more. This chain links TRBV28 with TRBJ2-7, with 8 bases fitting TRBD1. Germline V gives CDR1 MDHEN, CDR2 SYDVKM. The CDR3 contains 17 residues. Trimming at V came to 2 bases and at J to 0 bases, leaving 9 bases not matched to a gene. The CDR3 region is CASSLGIPGQDSYEQYF. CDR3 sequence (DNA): TGTGCCAGCAGTTTAGGGATCCCGGGACAGGACTCCTACGAGCAGTACTTC.

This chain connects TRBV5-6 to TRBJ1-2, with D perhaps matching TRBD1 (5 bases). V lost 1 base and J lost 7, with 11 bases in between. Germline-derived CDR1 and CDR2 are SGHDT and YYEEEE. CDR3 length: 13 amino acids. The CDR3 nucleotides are TGTGCCAGCAGCTTGAGGGGCAAGGTTGGCTACACCTTC. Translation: CASSLRGKVGYTF.

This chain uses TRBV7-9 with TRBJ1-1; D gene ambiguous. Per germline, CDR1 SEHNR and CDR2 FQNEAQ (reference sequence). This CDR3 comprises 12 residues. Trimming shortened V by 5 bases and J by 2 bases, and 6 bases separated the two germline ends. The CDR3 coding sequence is TGTGCCAGCAGCCCCCAAAACACTGAAGCTTTCTTT. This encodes CASSPQNTEAFF. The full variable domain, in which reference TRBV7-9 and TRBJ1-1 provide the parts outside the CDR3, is DTGVSQNPRHKITKRGQNVTFRCDPISEHNRLYWYRQTLGQGPEFLTYFQNEAQLEKSRLLSDRFSAERPKGSFSTLEIQRTEQGDSAMYLCASSPQNTEAFFGQGTRLTVV.

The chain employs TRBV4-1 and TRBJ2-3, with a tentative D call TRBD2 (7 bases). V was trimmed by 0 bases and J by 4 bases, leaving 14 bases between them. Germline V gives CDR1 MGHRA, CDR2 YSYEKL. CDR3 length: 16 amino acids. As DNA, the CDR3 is TGCGCCAGCAGCCAAGAAAGGGGGGGTTTCCCAGATACGCAGTATTTT. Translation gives CASSQERGGFPDTQYF.

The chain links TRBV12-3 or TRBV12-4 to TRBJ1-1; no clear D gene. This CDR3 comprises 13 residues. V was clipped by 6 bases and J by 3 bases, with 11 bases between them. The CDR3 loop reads CASRTGVHTEAFF. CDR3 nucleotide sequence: TGTGCCAGCAGAACTGGGGTTCACACTGAAGCTTTCTTT.